What follows are 4 T cell receptor beta chains derived from one specimen sequenced in a study of blood T cell repertoires in COVID-19. Generated by immunoSEQ multiplex PCR, the TCRdb table keeps only in-frame clones and is missing some. The sample has 110,000 to 150,000 clones; around 87% are singletons. The sequencing input was peripheral blood. These receptor sequences come from a woman in her sixties with active COVID-19.

Concerning this clone: Other DNA sequences of this sample code for an identical CDR3. CDR3 nucleotides: TGTGCCAGCAGCTTAAGAGTAGCCAAAAACATTCAGTACTTC. Amino acid sequence: CASSLRVAKNIQYF. The chain carries TRBV5-8 and TRBJ2-4, with no clear D. From germline, CDR1 is SGHTS and CDR2 YDEGEE. V gave up 2 bases and J gave up 0 bases, with 6 bases separating them. The length of the CDR3 is 14 residues. Full variable domain (missing parts from reference TRBV5-8 and TRBJ2-4): EAGVTQSPTHLIKTRGQQATLRCSPISGHTSVYWYQQALGLGLQFLLWYDEGEERNRGNFPPRFSGRQFPNYSSELNVNALELEDSALYLCASSLRVAKNIQYFGAGTRLSVL.

The chain uses TRBV2 and TRBJ2-4, with 15 bases matching TRBD2. CDR1 is SNHLY and CDR2 is FYNNEI in the germline V gene. This CDR3 has 16 residues. After removal of 5 bases from V and 6 bases from J, the junction contained 5 bases not matched to a gene. CDR3: CASSPGLAGGGNIQYF. CDR3 in DNA: TGTGCCAGCAGTCCGGGACTAGCGGGAGGAGGAAACATTCAGTACTTC.

The chain employs TRBV3-1 (or the pseudogene TRBV3-2) and TRBJ2-7; 9 nucleotides match TRBD2. CDR3 size: 15 residues. V dropped 4 bases and J dropped 1; count of bases not matched to a gene: 5. CDR1 is LGHDT and CDR2 is YNNKEL in the germline V gene (reference sequence). The CDR3 DNA reads TGTGCCAGCAGCCCGGGACTAGCCCTTTCCTACGAGCAGTACTTC. This encodes CASSPGLALSYEQYF.

The chain is built from TRBV6-5 and TRBJ1-2; D is undetermined. Germline-derived CDR1 and CDR2 are MNHEY and SVGAGI. The CDR3 is 12 residues long. V shed 6 bases and J shed 1 base, with 6 bases lying between them. The DNA of the CDR3 is TGTGCCAGCAGGGGAGGTAACTATGGCTACACCTTC. Translating gives CASRGGNYGYTF.